This entry lists 18 T cell receptor beta chains sequenced from one sample in a study of shared clonotypes between healthy human individuals. TCRdb's copy holds only in-frame clones and misses some; the assay was immunoSEQ multiplex PCR. Here the sample spans roughly 490,000 clones, about 82% being singletons. The specimen was PBMCs. These receptors all stem from a middle-aged woman in good health. Some clones in this sample may be carry-over from other donors' samples.

This chain links TRBV21-1 with TRBJ2-7. TRBV21-1 is a pseudogene segment. This CDR3 is built from 13 residues. The CDR3 sequence is CASSKGVPYEQYF. The CDR3 DNA follows: TGTGCCAGCAGCAAAGGGGTCCCCTACGAGCAGTACTTC.

The genes are TRBV9 and TRBJ2-1, with 11 bases identical to TRBD2. CDR3 length: 15 residues. Per germline, CDR1 SGDLS and CDR2 YYNGEE. Unmatched junction bases numbered 6, after V lost 2 bases and J lost 8 bases. The CDR3 DNA follows: TGTGCCAGCAGCGTTAGCGGGAGGGCCGAGGATGAGCAGTTCTTC. It is translated as CASSVSGRAEDEQFF.

Comment on this clone: The likely explanation is a read error, given a far larger clone one base away. The chain couples TRBV4-3 to TRBJ2-7; 10 nucleotides match TRBD2. Losses at the gene ends were 3 bases for V and 1 base for J; bases not matched to a gene: 3. Germline assignment: CDR1 LGHNA and CDR2 YSLEER. This CDR3 region has 15 residues. The CDR3 spells CASSQSTSGSYEQYF. The CDR3 DNA sequence: TGCGCCAGCAGCCAGTCGACTAGCGGGTCCTACGAGCAGTACTTC.

Worth noting for this clone: One end of the junction is discordant with germline, which a read error may explain. J is TRBJ2-5 and V is TRBV7-7, with unresolved D. This CDR3 comprises 14 residues. From germline, CDR1 is SSHAT and CDR2 FNYEAQ (reference sequence). Written as DNA, the CDR3 is TGTGCTAGCAGCCTACCTTTTCCTCCCGAGACCCAGTACTTC. This codes for CASSLPFPPETQYF.

The chain has TRBV29-1 and TRBJ1-2; possible D gene TRBD1, 5 bases. This CDR3 has 12 residues. The germline CDR1 and CDR2 sequences are SQVTM and ANQGSEA. Trimming took 6 bases from V and 1 from J, leaving 9 bases between them. The CDR3 DNA is TGCAGCGTGGGGGAACTTAACTATGGCTACACCTTC. Encoded protein: CSVGELNYGYTF.

The chain combines TRBV28 with TRBJ1-2, with D tentatively TRBD1 (6 bases). The CDR3 contains 13 residues. CDR1 and CDR2 from the germline V gene are MDHEN and SYDVKM. The V end was cut by 3 bases, the J end by 3 bases, with 8 bases between. This CDR3 reads CASSFTGYYGYTF. The CDR3 DNA reads as TGTGCCAGCAGTTTCACAGGGTACTATGGCTACACCTTC.

V is TRBV18 and J is TRBJ2-2; the D call may be TRBD1 or TRBD2 (6 bases each). V was trimmed by 1 base and J by 4 bases, leaving 13 bases between them. Per the germline V gene, CDR1 is KGHSH and CDR2 is LQKENI. The CDR3 spans 16 residues. The CDR3 protein is CASSPRGAAGTGELFF. The CDR3 nucleotides read TGTGCCAGCTCACCACGGGGGGCCGCGGGCACCGGGGAGCTGTTTTTT.

The chain carries TRBV2 and TRBJ2-3; 7 bases map to TRBD2. The CDR3 runs 14 residues. From germline, CDR1 is SNHLY and CDR2 FYNNEI. Trimming at V came to 6 bases and at J to 2 bases, leaving 5 bases not matched to a gene. CDR3 sequence: CASSAGVITDTQYF. The CDR3 DNA is TGTGCCAGCAGCGCGGGAGTGATCACAGATACGCAGTATTTT.

The chain links TRBV25-1 to TRBJ1-1; 9 nucleotides agree with TRBD1. Germline CDR1 MGHDK, CDR2 SYGVNS. The CDR3 covers 17 residues. V was clipped by 4 bases and J by 1 base; unmatched bases: 10. This chain's CDR3 is CASSGLWDRETNTEAFF. The CDR3 DNA is TGTGCCAGCAGTGGCCTCTGGGACAGGGAGACGAACACTGAAGCTTTCTTT.

The chain uses TRBV19 and TRBJ1-5; TRBD1 agrees at 7 bases. The CDR3 consists of 14 residues. The V gene end was trimmed by 4 bases and the J gene end by 4 bases; junction bases not matched to a gene: 4. CDR1 is LNHDA and CDR2 is SQIVND in the germline V gene (reference sequence). The CDR3 is CASSTTQGNQPQHF. The CDR3 nucleotides are TGTGCCAGTAGTACGACACAGGGGAATCAGCCCCAGCATTTT.

In this sample, this clone turned up a few times. The chain joins TRBV29-1 to TRBJ2-1; D call uncertain. Deletions cut 5 bases from V and 1 base from J, with 6 bases between. Germline CDR1 reads SQVTM; CDR2 reads ANQGSEA. The CDR3 runs 12 residues. The CDR3 DNA is TGCAGCGTTCATACTTCCTACAATGAGCAGTTCTTC. The encoded protein is CSVHTSYNEQFF.

This chain uses TRBV19 with TRBJ2-7; TRBD2 aligns across 8 bases. The trim removed 5 bases at V and 2 bases at J, leaving 5 bases unmatched. CDR3 size: 14 residues. Germline V gene sequence: CDR1 LNHDA, CDR2 SQIVND (reference sequence). CDR3 residues: CASSQSGGTYEQYF. In DNA, the CDR3 is TGTGCCAGTAGTCAGTCGGGAGGGACCTACGAGCAGTACTTC.

The V and J genes are TRBV2 and TRBJ1-1; tentatively, D is TRBD1 (6 bases). Per the germline V gene, CDR1 is SNHLY and CDR2 is FYNNEI. The CDR3 runs to 13 residues. Trimming cost V 7 bases and J 4 bases, with 13 bases left between them. In nucleotides, the CDR3 is TGTGCCAGCACCAGGACAGAGCTCACTGAAGCTTTCTTT. Amino acid sequence: CASTRTELTEAFF. The variable domain in full, completed from reference TRBV2 and TRBJ1-1, reads EPEVTQTPSHQVTQMGQEVILRCVPISNHLYFYWYRQILGQKVEFLVSFYNNEISEKSEIFDDQFSVERPDGSNFTLKIRSTKLEDSAMYFCASTRTELTEAFFGQGTRLTVV.

The sample holds a few counts of this clone. The chain employs TRBV9 and TRBJ1-5, with D perhaps TRBD1 (5 bases). This CDR3 comprises 14 residues. The V gene's germline CDR1 is SGDLS and CDR2 YYNGEE. V was pared by 4 bases and J by 3 bases, with 11 bases between. Written as DNA, the CDR3 is TGTGCCAGCAGCCCCCGGGGCTCCAATCAGCCCCAGCATTTT. Translating gives CASSPRGSNQPQHF. Complete variable domain (other parts from reference TRBV9 and TRBJ1-5): DSGVTQTPKHLITATGQRVTLRCSPRSGDLSVYWYQQSLDQGLQFLIQYYNGEERAKGNILERFSAQQFPDLHSELNLSSLELGDSALYFCASSPRGSNQPQHFGDGTRLSIL.

This rearrangement joins TRBV27 to TRBJ2-1, with D maybe TRBD1 (5 bases). V gave up 5 bases and J gave up 0 bases, with 17 bases separating them. The CDR3 consists of 17 residues. Germline V gives CDR1 MNHEY, CDR2 SMNVEV (reference sequence). The CDR3 loop reads CASSPSWGHSSYNEQFF. For the CDR3, the DNA is TGTGCCAGCAGTCCCTCCTGGGGCCACAGCTCCTACAATGAGCAGTTCTTC.

The chain combines TRBV28 with TRBJ2-5; TRBD2 is a possible D gene (6 bases). V was cut by 2 bases and J by 2 bases, with 9 bases left in between. The germline V gene encodes CDR1 MDHEN and CDR2 SYDVKM. The CDR3 has 14 amino acids. CDR3 sequence (DNA): TGTGCCAGCAGTTTAGGTAGCGGACAAGAGACCCAGTACTTC. Encoded protein: CASSLGSGQETQYF.

The rearrangement joins TRBV11-2 to TRBJ2-7; 8 nucleotides line up with TRBD2. The CDR3 consists of 15 residues. Unmatched junction bases numbered 4, after V lost 0 bases and J lost 3 bases. CDR1 SGHAT and CDR2 FQNNGV come from the germline V gene. In DNA, the CDR3 is TGTGCCAGCAGCTTAGACCCCACTAGCGGCTACGAGCAGTACTTC. Translated, it gives CASSLDPTSGYEQYF.

This clone was observed at least ten times. This same CDR3 is encoded by further DNA sequences in the sample. This rearrangement joins TRBV5-4 to TRBJ2-2, with unresolved D. The CDR3 sequence is 15 residues long. From germline, CDR1 is SGHNT and CDR2 YYREEE (reference sequence). Trimming stripped 0 bases from V and 0 bases from J, with 6 bases between. CDR3 sequence: CASSLGLPNTGELFF. The CDR3 region has the DNA TGTGCCAGCAGCTTGGGCCTTCCGAACACCGGGGAGCTGTTTTTT.